This T cell receptor beta chain emerged from a study of T cell responses to AZD1222 COVID-19 vaccine. Deletions cut 0 bases from V and 4 bases from J, with 6 bases between. The CDR3 totals 13 residues. Germline V lookup: CDR1 SGHNT, CDR2 YENEEA. Study-wide findings and caveats: Variant regions that are unmutated are reportedly the target of nearly half of spike-specific TCRs. Spike-specific TCR breadth and depth were elevated following two AZD1222 doses. Baseline seropositivity characterized only 5 to 7 AZD1222 recipients. Clonal diversity may have been underestimated in mostly white British donors.

With regard to this clone: Its antigen remains unidentified.

The repertoire was sequenced with immunoSEQ multiplex PCR; TCRdb's copy has only in-frame clones and lacks some. In the table there are around 100,000 clones, roughly 84% of which are singletons. The sequences come from peripheral blood, collected on day 0 of AZD1222 vaccination. The clonotype comes from an adult in good health. V gene TRBV11-3 combines with J gene TRBJ1-1; no clear D gene. The CDR3 here is CASSLDSVTEAFF. CDR3 sequence (DNA): TGTGCCAGCAGCTTAGATTCGGTCACTGAAGCTTTCTTT.